These T cell receptor beta chains were read from a single sample in a study of blood T cells in healthy people across ages. TCRdb reprocessed the 5' RACE reads with MiXCR, giving one entry per CDR3 protein. The sample holds roughly 1,700,000 distinct CDR3 sequences; 25% to 30% are singletons and the top ten take roughly 8.2%. Sample: blood. The receptors come from a woman aged 25 to 39 in good health. CDR3s include the opening cysteine and the closing phenylalanine or tryptophan. D genes are given only for firm matches. A clone size is listed for some rows: how often the clone was seen (once, few, many), or a class if it is expanded.

V gene: TRBV5-1
D gene: -
J gene: TRBJ2-3
clone size: -
CDR3 protein: CASSEGGLEDTQYF
CDR3 DNA: TGCGCCAGCAGCGAGGGGGGCCTAGAAGATACGCAGTATTTT

V gene: TRBV7-6
D gene: -
J gene: TRBJ2-6
clone size: few
CDR3 protein: CASSRRGAGSGANVLTF
CDR3 DNA: TGTGCCAGCAGCCGAAGAGGGGCTGGTTCTGGGGCCAACGTCCTGACTTTC

V gene: TRBV7-2
D gene: TRBD2
J gene: TRBJ2-5
clone size: -
CDR3 protein: CASSLVGTSSGETQYF
CDR3 DNA: TGTGCCAGCAGCTTAGTTGGGACTAGCTCCGGGGAGACCCAGTACTTC

V gene: TRBV7-9
D gene: -
J gene: TRBJ2-3
clone size: -
CDR3 protein: CASSLVKGLLDTQYF
CDR3 DNA: TGTGCCAGCAGCTTAGTAAAGGGGTTATTAGATACGCAGTATTTT

V gene: TRBV29-1
D gene: TRBD2
J gene: TRBJ2-3
clone size: many
CDR3 protein: CSVGSGRTDTQYF
CDR3 DNA: TGCAGCGTTGGGAGCGGGAGGACAGATACGCAGTATTTT

V gene: TRBV6-6
D gene: TRBD1
J gene: TRBJ2-5
clone size: few
CDR3 protein: CASSYESDRGSETQYF
CDR3 DNA: TGTGCCAGCAGTTACGAGTCCGACAGGGGGTCAGAGACCCAGTACTTC

V gene: TRBV5-1
D gene: -
J gene: TRBJ2-3
clone size: -
CDR3 protein: CASSFQTPTDTQYF
CDR3 DNA: TGCGCCAGCAGCTTCCAAACGCCCACAGATACGCAGTATTTT

V gene: TRBV20-1
D gene: TRBD2
J gene: TRBJ2-5
clone size: -
CDR3 protein: CSARDLLAGEGYEQYF
CDR3 DNA: TGCAGTGCTAGAGACCTACTGGCGGGAGAAGGGTATGAGCAGTACTTC

V gene: TRBV29-1
D gene: -
J gene: TRBJ2-3
clone size: -
CDR3 protein: CSGTVAAYTDTQYF
CDR3 DNA: TGCAGCGGGACGGTGGCGGCTTACACAGATACGCAGTATTTT

V gene: TRBV7-2
D gene: TRBD1
J gene: TRBJ2-2
clone size: few
CDR3 protein: CASSSTGTGVTGELFF
CDR3 DNA: TGTGCCAGCAGCTCCACCGGGACAGGGGTAACCGGGGAGCTGTTTTTT

V gene: TRBV5-6
D gene: -
J gene: TRBJ1-5
clone size: -
CDR3 protein: CASSSYRERGQPQHF
CDR3 DNA: TGTGCCAGCAGCTCGTACAGGGAGCGTGGTCAGCCCCAGCATTTT

V gene: TRBV20-1
D gene: TRBD2
J gene: TRBJ2-1
clone size: -
CDR3 protein: CSVPQLAGEINEQFF
CDR3 DNA: TGCAGTGTACCTCAACTAGCGGGAGAGATAAATGAGCAGTTCTTC

V gene: TRBV29-1
D gene: TRBD1
J gene: TRBJ2-7
clone size: -
CDR3 protein: CSVDGAGGNAPYEQYF
CDR3 DNA: TGCAGCGTTGATGGGGCAGGGGGTAACGCCCCTTACGAGCAGTACTTC

V gene: TRBV24-1
D gene: TRBD2
J gene: TRBJ2-1
clone size: few
CDR3 protein: CATSDATSGGLYNEQFF
CDR3 DNA: TGTGCCACCAGTGATGCGACTAGCGGGGGGCTCTACAATGAGCAGTTCTTC

V gene: TRBV30
D gene: -
J gene: TRBJ2-1
clone size: -
CDR3 protein: CAWSNLRNEQFF
CDR3 DNA: TGTGCCTGGAGCAACCTAAGGAATGAGCAGTTCTTC

V gene: TRBV19
D gene: -
J gene: TRBJ2-7
clone size: few
CDR3 protein: CASSALSGIYYEQYF
CDR3 DNA: TGTGCCAGTAGTGCGCTATCCGGGATATACTACGAGCAGTACTTC

V gene: TRBV5-1
D gene: -
J gene: TRBJ2-1
clone size: -
CDR3 protein: CASALGAKNEQFF
CDR3 DNA: TGCGCCAGCGCGCTGGGGGCCAAGAATGAGCAGTTCTTC

V gene: TRBV20-1
D gene: -
J gene: TRBJ2-1
clone size: -
CDR3 protein: CSASGSKSSYNEQFF
CDR3 DNA: TGCAGTGCTAGCGGGAGTAAAAGCTCCTACAATGAGCAGTTCTTC

V gene: TRBV4-2
D gene: TRBD2
J gene: TRBJ2-1
clone size: -
CDR3 protein: CASSQGRGLAGNNEQFF
CDR3 DNA: TGTGCCAGCAGCCAAGGACGGGGACTAGCGGGTAACAATGAGCAGTTCTTC

V gene: TRBV4-3
D gene: -
J gene: TRBJ2-3
clone size: -
CDR3 protein: CASSQGAGEDTQYF
CDR3 DNA: TGCGCCAGCAGCCAAGGGGCCGGGGAAGATACGCAGTATTTT

V gene: TRBV12-3/TRBV12-4
D gene: TRBD1
J gene: TRBJ2-7
clone size: -
CDR3 protein: CASGVGQGAEQYF
CDR3 DNA: TGTGCCAGCGGGGTAGGACAGGGGGCCGAGCAGTACTTC

V gene: TRBV5-1
D gene: -
J gene: TRBJ2-5
clone size: few
CDR3 protein: CASSYQGHRQETQYF
CDR3 DNA: TGCGCCAGCAGCTATCAGGGACACCGTCAGGAGACCCAGTACTTC

V gene: TRBV20-1
D gene: -
J gene: TRBJ1-1
clone size: -
CDR3 protein: CSALTTAMNTEAFF
CDR3 DNA: TGCAGTGCCCTAACGACGGCTATGAACACTGAAGCTTTCTTT

V gene: TRBV6-7
D gene: -
J gene: TRBJ2-1
clone size: once
CDR3 protein: CASSFPRRMRIEQFF
CDR3 DNA: TGTGCCAGCAGTTTCCCCCGACGAATGAGGATAGAGCAGTTCTTC

V gene: TRBV6-1
D gene: -
J gene: TRBJ1-6
clone size: -
CDR3 protein: CASSEGWGSPLHF
CDR3 DNA: TGTGCCAGCAGTGAAGGTTGGGGTTCACCCCTCCACTTT

V gene: TRBV2
D gene: -
J gene: TRBJ1-4
clone size: few
CDR3 protein: CASTRSGREKLFF
CDR3 DNA: TGTGCCAGCACGAGGAGCGGTAGGGAAAAACTGTTTTTT

V gene: TRBV5-1
D gene: -
J gene: TRBJ2-1
clone size: few
CDR3 protein: CASSLGAGTSSEQFF
CDR3 DNA: TGCGCCAGCAGCTTGGGGGCCGGGACGAGCAGCGAGCAGTTCTTC

V gene: TRBV29-1
D gene: TRBD2
J gene: TRBJ2-5
clone size: few
CDR3 protein: CSVDLGGRAIETQYF
CDR3 DNA: TGCAGCGTTGATTTGGGCGGGAGGGCAATAGAGACCCAGTACTTC

V gene: TRBV20-1
D gene: TRBD2
J gene: TRBJ2-1
clone size: once
CDR3 protein: CSAASSGRQDEQFF
CDR3 DNA: TGCAGTGCTGCATCTAGCGGGAGGCAGGATGAGCAGTTCTTC

V gene: TRBV4-2
D gene: -
J gene: TRBJ2-1
clone size: -
CDR3 protein: CASSQATARTLGQFF
CDR3 DNA: TGTGCCAGCAGCCAAGCAACGGCGCGTACGCTCGGGCAGTTCTTC

V gene: TRBV6-6
D gene: TRBD2
J gene: TRBJ2-5
clone size: many
CDR3 protein: CASSYSSGTETQYF
CDR3 DNA: TGTGCCAGCAGTTACTCTAGCGGGACAGAGACCCAGTACTTC

V gene: TRBV7-2
D gene: TRBD2
J gene: TRBJ2-7
clone size: -
CDR3 protein: CASSPPGREEQYF
CDR3 DNA: TGTGCCAGCAGCCCTCCGGGGCGGGAGGAGCAGTACTTC

V gene: TRBV7-9
D gene: TRBD2
J gene: TRBJ2-1
clone size: few
CDR3 protein: CATPGTSRGNEQFF
CDR3 DNA: TGTGCCACACCCGGGACTAGCAGGGGCAATGAGCAGTTCTTC

V gene: TRBV6-2/TRBV6-3
D gene: -
J gene: TRBJ2-7
clone size: few
CDR3 protein: CASSYRLPGDYEQYF
CDR3 DNA: TGTGCCAGCAGTTACCGACTCCCAGGGGACTACGAGCAGTACTTC

V gene: TRBV5-5
D gene: TRBD1
J gene: TRBJ1-5
clone size: -
CDR3 protein: CASRWGMWEGAGQPQHF
CDR3 DNA: TGTGCCAGCAGATGGGGGATGTGGGAGGGGGCTGGTCAGCCCCAGCATTTT

V gene: TRBV6-2/TRBV6-3
D gene: TRBD2
J gene: TRBJ2-5
clone size: -
CDR3 protein: CASSYEVGGSEETQYF
CDR3 DNA: TGTGCCAGCAGTTACGAGGTCGGCGGGAGCGAAGAGACCCAGTACTTC